This TCR beta chain stems from a study of OX40 agonist ivuxolimab in advanced cancers. The germline V and J ends were trimmed by 4 bases and 4 bases, with 14 bases remaining between them. The germline V gene has CDR1 SGHAT and CDR2 FQNNGV. The length of the CDR3 is 15 residues. Sequencing used immunoSEQ multiplex PCR; TCRdb keeps in-frame clones, though not all of them. The sample lists about 90,000 clones, 75% to 90% seen once, with 0.22% in the top ten. The chain links TRBV11-2 to TRBJ2-1, with a possible D match to TRBD2 (6 bases). This TCR was sampled from an adult with an advanced solid tumor such as melanoma, head and neck, liver or kidney cancer. The sample was CD4+ or CD8+ T cells sorted from blood, taken in a trial of the OX40 agonist ivuxolimab. CDR3 amino acids: CASSYRLGEYNEQFF. The CDR3 DNA follows: TGTGCCAGCAGCTACCGACTAGGGGAGTACAATGAGCAGTTCTTC.